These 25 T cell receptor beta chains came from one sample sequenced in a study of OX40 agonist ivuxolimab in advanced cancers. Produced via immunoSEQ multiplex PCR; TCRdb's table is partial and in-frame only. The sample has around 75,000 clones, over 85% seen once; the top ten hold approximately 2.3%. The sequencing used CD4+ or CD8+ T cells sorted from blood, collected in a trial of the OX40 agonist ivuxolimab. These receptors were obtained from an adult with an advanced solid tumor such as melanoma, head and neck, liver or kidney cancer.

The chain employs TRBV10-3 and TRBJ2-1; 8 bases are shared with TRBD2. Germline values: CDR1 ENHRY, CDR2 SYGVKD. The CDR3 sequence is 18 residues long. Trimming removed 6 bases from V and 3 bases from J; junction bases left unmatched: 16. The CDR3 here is CAIRDSPGGSGDYNEQFF. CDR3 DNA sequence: TGTGCCATCAGAGATAGCCCCGGTGGTAGCGGGGACTACAATGAGCAGTTCTTC.

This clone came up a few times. The chain's CDR3 is CASSLKFTGGNGYTF. CDR3 DNA: TGTGCCAGCAGTCTTAAATTCACAGGGGGCAATGGCTACACCTTC. The chain recombines TRBV27 with TRBJ1-2, with 9 bases lining up with TRBD1. CDR1 is MNHEY, CDR2 SMNVEV, per germline (reference sequence). V lost 5 bases, J lost 6 bases, and 10 bases stayed unmatched. This CDR3 spans 15 amino acids.

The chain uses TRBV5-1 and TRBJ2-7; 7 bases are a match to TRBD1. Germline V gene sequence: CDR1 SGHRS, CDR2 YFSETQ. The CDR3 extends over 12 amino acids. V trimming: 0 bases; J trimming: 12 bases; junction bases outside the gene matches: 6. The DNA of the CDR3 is TGCGCCAGCAGCTTGGTGGGGGACAGCGTGTACTTC. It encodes CASSLVGDSVYF.

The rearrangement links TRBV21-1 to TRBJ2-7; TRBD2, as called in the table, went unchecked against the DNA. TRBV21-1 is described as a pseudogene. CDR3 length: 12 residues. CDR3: CASSKPPSEQYF. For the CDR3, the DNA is TGTGCCAGCAGCAAACCCCCTTCCGAGCAGTACTTC.

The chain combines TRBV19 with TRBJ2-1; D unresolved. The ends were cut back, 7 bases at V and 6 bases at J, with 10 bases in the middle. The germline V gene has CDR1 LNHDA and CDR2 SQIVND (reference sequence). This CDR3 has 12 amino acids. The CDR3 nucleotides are TGTGCCAGTACCGCAGGACGCAATGAGCAGTTCTTC. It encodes CASTAGRNEQFF. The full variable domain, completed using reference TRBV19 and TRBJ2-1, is DGGITQSPKYLFRKEGQNVTLSCEQNLNHDAMYWYRQDPGQGLRLIYYSQIVNDFQKGDIAEGYSVSREKKESFPLTVTSAQKNPTAFYLCASTAGRNEQFFGPGTRLTVL.

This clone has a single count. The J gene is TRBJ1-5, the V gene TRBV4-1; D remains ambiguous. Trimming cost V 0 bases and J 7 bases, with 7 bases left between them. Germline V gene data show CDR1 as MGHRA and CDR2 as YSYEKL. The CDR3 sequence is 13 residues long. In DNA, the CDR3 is TGCGCCAGCAGCCAAGAGATTCGCCAGCCCCAGCATTTT. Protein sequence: CASSQEIRQPQHF.

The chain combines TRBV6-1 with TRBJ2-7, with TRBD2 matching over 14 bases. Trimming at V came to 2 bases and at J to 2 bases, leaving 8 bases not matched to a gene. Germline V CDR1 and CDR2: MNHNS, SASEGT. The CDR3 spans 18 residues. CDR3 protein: CASSEQPGLAGATYEQYF. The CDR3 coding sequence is TGTGCCAGCAGTGAACAACCGGGACTAGCGGGGGCCACCTACGAGCAGTACTTC.

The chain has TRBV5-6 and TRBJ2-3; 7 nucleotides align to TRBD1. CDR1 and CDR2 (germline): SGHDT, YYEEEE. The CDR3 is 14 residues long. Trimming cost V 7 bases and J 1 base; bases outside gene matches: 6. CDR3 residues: CASLTGSGTDTQYF. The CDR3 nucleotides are TGTGCCAGCTTGACAGGGAGCGGCACAGATACGCAGTATTTT.

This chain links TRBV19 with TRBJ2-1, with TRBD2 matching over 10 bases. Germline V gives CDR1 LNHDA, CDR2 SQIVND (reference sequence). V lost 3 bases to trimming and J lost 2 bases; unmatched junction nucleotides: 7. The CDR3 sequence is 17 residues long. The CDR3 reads CASSIYVAGGPYNEQFF. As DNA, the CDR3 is TGTGCCAGTAGTATCTACGTAGCGGGAGGCCCCTACAATGAGCAGTTCTTC. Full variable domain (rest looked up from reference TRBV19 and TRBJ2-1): DGGITQSPKYLFRKEGQNVTLSCEQNLNHDAMYWYRQDPGQGLRLIYYSQIVNDFQKGDIAEGYSVSREKKESFPLTVTSAQKNPTAFYLCASSIYVAGGPYNEQFFGPGTRLTVL.

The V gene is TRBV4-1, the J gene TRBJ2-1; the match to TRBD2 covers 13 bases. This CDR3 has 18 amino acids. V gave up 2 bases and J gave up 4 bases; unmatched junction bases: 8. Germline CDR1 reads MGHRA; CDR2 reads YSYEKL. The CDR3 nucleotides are TGCGCCAGCAGCCAAATGAGACTAGCGGGGGGCCAATACAATGAGCAGTTCTTC. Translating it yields CASSQMRLAGGQYNEQFF.

CDR3 in DNA: TGTGCCAGCGGGAGGAGGTTCGGGGCCAACGTCCTGACTTTC. Its protein product is CASGRRFGANVLTF. The gene calls are TRBV28 and TRBJ2-6, with a possible D match to TRBD2 (6 bases). There are 14 residues in the CDR3. Germline V gene data show CDR1 as MDHEN and CDR2 as SYDVKM. The germline V and J ends were trimmed by 8 bases and 4 bases, with 12 bases remaining between them. The complete variable domain, with remaining parts taken from reference TRBV28 and TRBJ2-6, reads DVKVTQSSRYLVKRTGEKVFLECVQDMDHENMFWYRQDPGLGLRLIYFSYDVKMKEKGDIPEGYSVSREKKERFSLILESASTNQTSMYLCASGRRFGANVLTFGAGSRLTVL.

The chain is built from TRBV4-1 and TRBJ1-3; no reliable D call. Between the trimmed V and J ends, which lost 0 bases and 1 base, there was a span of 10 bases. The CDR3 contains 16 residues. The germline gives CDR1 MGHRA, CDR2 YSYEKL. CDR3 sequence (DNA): TGCGCCAGCAGCCAAGATAGTCGGGCGTCTGGAAACACCATATATTTT. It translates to CASSQDSRASGNTIYF.

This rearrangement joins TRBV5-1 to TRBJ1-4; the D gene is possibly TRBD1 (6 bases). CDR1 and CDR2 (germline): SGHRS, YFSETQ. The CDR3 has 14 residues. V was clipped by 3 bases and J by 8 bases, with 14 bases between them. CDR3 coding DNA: TGCGCCAGCAGCTCAGGACAGATCGGAGAAAAACTGTTTTTT. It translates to CASSSGQIGEKLFF.

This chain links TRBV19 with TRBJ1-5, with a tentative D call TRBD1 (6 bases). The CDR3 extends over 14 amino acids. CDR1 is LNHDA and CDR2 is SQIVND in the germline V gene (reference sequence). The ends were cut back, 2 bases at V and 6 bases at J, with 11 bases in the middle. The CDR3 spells CASSIQGSSQPQHF. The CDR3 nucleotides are TGTGCCAGTAGTATACAGGGGAGTTCTCAGCCCCAGCATTTT.

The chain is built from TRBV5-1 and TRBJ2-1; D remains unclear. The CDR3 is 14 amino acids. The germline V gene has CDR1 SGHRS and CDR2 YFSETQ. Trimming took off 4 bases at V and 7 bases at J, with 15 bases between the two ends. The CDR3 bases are TGCGCCAGCAGCCGACCTCCAAGGGTTAATGAGCAGTTCTTC. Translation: CASSRPPRVNEQFF.

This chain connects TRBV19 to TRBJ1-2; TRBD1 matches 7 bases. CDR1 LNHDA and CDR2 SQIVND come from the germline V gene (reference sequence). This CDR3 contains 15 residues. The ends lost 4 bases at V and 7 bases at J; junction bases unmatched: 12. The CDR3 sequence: CASSTPQGKVVGYTF. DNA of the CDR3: TGTGCCAGTAGTACTCCACAGGGGAAGGTGGTTGGCTACACCTTC.

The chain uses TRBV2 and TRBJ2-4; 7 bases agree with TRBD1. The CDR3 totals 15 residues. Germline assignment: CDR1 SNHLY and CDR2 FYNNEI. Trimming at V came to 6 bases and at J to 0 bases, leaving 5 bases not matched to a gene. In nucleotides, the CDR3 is TGTGCCAGCAGAAGACAGGGTCTAGCCAAAAACATTCAGTACTTC. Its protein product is CASRRQGLAKNIQYF. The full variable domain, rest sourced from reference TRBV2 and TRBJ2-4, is EPEVTQTPSHQVTQMGQEVILRCVPISNHLYFYWYRQILGQKVEFLVSFYNNEISEKSEIFDDQFSVERPDGSNFTLKIRSTKLEDSAMYFCASRRQGLAKNIQYFGAGTRLSVL.

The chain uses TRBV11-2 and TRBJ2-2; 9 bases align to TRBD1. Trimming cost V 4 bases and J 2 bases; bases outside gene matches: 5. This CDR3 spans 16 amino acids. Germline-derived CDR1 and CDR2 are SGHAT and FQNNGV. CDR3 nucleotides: TGTGCCAGCAGCTACAACAGGGGGCTCAACACCGGGGAGCTGTTTTTT. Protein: CASSYNRGLNTGELFF.

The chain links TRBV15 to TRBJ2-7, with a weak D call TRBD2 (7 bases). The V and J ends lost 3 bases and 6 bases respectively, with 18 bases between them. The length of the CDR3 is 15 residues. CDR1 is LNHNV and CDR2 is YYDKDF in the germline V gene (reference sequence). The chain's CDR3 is CATSRGGAGEGEQYF. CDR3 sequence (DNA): TGTGCCACCAGCAGGGGGGGAGCAGGGGAGGGCGAGCAGTACTTC.

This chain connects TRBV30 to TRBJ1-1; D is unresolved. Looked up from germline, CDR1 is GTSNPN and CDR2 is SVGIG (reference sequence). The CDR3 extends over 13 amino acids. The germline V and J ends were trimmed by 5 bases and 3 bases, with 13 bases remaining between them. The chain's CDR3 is CAWDRGTDTEAFF. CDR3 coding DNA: TGTGCCTGGGACCGGGGTACGGACACTGAAGCTTTCTTT.

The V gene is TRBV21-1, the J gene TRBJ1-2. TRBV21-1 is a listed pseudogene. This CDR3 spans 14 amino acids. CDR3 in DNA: TGTGCCAGCAGCAAGGGAACACCAGAACAAGGCTACACCTTC. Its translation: CASSKGTPEQGYTF.

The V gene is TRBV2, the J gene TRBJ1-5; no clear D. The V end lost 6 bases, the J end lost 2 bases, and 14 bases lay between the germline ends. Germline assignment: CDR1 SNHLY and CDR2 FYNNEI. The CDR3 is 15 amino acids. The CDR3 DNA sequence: TGTGCCAGCAGGAGGGTTTGGGGTGGCAATCAGCCCCAGCATTTT. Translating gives CASRRVWGGNQPQHF.

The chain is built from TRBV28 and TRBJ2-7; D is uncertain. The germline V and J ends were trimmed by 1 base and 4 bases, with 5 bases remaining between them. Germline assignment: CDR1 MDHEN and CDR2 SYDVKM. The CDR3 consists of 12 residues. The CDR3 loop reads CASSLSRYEQYF. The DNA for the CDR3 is TGTGCCAGCAGTTTATCCCGGTACGAGCAGTACTTC.

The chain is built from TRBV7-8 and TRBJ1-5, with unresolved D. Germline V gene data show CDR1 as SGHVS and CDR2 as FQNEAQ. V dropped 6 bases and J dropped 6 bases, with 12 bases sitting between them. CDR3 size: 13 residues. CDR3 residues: CASRLSGGQPQHF. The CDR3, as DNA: TGTGCCAGCAGGTTGTCGGGCGGTCAGCCCCAGCATTTT.

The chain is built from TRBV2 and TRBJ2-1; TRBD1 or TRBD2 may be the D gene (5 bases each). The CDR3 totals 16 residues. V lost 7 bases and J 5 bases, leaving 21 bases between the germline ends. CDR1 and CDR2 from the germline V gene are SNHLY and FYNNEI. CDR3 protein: CASTYGAKRGHNEQFF. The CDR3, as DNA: TGTGCCAGCACCTACGGGGCTAAAAGAGGCCACAATGAGCAGTTCTTC.